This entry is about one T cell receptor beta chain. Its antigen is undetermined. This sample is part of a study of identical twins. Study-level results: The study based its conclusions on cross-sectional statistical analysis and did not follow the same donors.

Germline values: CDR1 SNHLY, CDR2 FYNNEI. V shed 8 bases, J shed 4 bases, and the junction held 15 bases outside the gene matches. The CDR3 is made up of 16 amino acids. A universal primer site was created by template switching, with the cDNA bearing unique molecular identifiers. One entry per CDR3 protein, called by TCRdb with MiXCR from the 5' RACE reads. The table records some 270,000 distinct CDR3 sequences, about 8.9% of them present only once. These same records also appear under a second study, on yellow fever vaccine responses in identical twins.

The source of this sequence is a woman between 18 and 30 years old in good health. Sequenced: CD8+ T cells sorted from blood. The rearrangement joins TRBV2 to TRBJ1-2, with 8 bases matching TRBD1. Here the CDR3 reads CASPLGGQGPFYGYTF. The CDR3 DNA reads TGTGCCAGCCCCCTAGGCGGACAGGGTCCTTTCTATGGCTACACCTTC.